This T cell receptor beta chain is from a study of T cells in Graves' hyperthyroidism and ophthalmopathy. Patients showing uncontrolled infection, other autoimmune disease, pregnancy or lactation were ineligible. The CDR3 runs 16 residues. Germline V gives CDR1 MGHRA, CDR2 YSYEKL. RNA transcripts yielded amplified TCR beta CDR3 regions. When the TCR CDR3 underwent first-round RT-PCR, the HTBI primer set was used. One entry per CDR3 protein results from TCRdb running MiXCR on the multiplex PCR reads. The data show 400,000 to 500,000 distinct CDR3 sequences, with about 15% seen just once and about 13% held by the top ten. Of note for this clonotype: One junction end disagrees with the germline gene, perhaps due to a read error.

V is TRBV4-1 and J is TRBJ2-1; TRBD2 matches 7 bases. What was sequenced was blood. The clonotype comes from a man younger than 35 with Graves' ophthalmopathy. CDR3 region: CASSQRELAIDNERFF. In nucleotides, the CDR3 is TGCGCCAGCAGCCAACGGGAACTAGCGATCGACAATGAGCGGTTCTTC.